The text below deals with one TCR beta chain. These data come from a study of blood T cell repertoires in COVID-19. Study-wide background: From the United States, Italy and Spain came samples of acute and convalescent COVID-19. From T cells, B-cell-depleted T cells, or PBMCs came the material, which was cDNA or gDNA.

Authors' methods: Amplification from reference gene primers served as the basis for estimated nucleated cell counts. The repertoire was sequenced with immunoSEQ multiplex PCR; TCRdb's copy has only in-frame clones and lacks some. The V and J calls and the clone size are those of that table, but D and trimming were determined from the DNA. Here the sample spans under 300,000 clones, 88% being singletons. The specimen sequenced was peripheral blood. The sequence was obtained from a middle-aged woman who had recovered from COVID-19.

The CDR3 is CASSLAGTGVGEQYF. DNA for the CDR3: TGCGCCAGCAGCTTGGCCGGGACAGGGGTTGGGGAGCAGTACTTC. This rearrangement joins TRBV5-1 to TRBJ2-7, with TRBD1 identical over 10 bases. Germline V lookup: CDR1 SGHRS, CDR2 YFSETQ. V trimming: 0 bases; J trimming: 7 bases; junction bases outside the gene matches: 7. This CDR3 is 15 amino acids long.